Listed below are T cell receptor beta chains from one sample, sequenced in a study of control samples from healthy donors and cancer patients. Assay: immunoSEQ multiplex PCR; the TCRdb copy retains only in-frame clones and omits some. The sample has some 120,000 clones, over 75% seen once; the top ten hold less than 1.5%. Sequencing was performed on PBMCs. The receptor set was obtained from a woman in her forties or fifties with colorectal cancer. Both conserved end residues are part of each CDR3. The order of the fields is D gene, J gene, V gene, clone size, CDR3 DNA, CDR3 protein. D genes are given only for firm matches. The listing skips clone size in some rows; elsewhere it reads once, few, many or a size class.

d_gene: TRBD1
j_gene: TRBJ1-5
v_gene: TRBV6-5
abundance: -
CDR3nt: TGTGCCAGCAACCCTGGACAGGGTAATCAGCCCCAGCATTTT
CDR3aa: CASNPGQGNQPQHF

d_gene: -
j_gene: TRBJ1-1
v_gene: TRBV18
abundance: -
CDR3nt: TGTGCCAGCTCAACAACAGAGACGAACACTGAAGCTTTCTTT
CDR3aa: CASSTTETNTEAFF

d_gene: -
j_gene: TRBJ2-3
v_gene: TRBV2
abundance: -
CDR3nt: TGTGCCAGCAGAGGAGGGGCAGGGATCGCAACAGATACGCAGTATTTT
CDR3aa: CASRGGAGIATDTQYF

d_gene: TRBD2
j_gene: TRBJ2-2
v_gene: TRBV30
abundance: -
CDR3nt: TGTGCCTGGAGTCTGTCGGGACTAGCGGGGGGGCCGACCGGGGAGCTGTTTTTT
CDR3aa: CAWSLSGLAGGPTGELFF

d_gene: TRBD2
j_gene: TRBJ2-1
v_gene: TRBV5-5
abundance: -
CDR3nt: TGTGCCAGCAGCTATAGCGGGAGCTCCTACAATGAGCAGTTCTTC
CDR3aa: CASSYSGSSYNEQFF

d_gene: TRBD1
j_gene: TRBJ2-5
v_gene: TRBV5-1
abundance: -
CDR3nt: TGCGCCAGCGGGTCCACAGGGGGGTCAGAGACCCAGTACTTC
CDR3aa: CASGSTGGSETQYF

d_gene: -
j_gene: TRBJ2-5
v_gene: TRBV20-1
abundance: -
CDR3nt: TGCAGGGCCCCCGAGACCCAGTACTTC
CDR3aa: CRAPETQYF

d_gene: TRBD1
j_gene: TRBJ1-2
v_gene: TRBV5-1
abundance: once
CDR3nt: TGCGCCAGCAGCGGGGGACAGTTGGGCGGCTACACCTTC
CDR3aa: CASSGGQLGGYTF

d_gene: -
j_gene: TRBJ2-7
v_gene: TRBV27
abundance: few
CDR3nt: TGTGCCAGCAGTTTAACGGCCCTCTCCTACGAGCAGTACTTC
CDR3aa: CASSLTALSYEQYF

d_gene: -
j_gene: TRBJ1-1
v_gene: TRBV19
abundance: -
CDR3nt: TGTGCCAGTAGTATGGGGGGAACGAACACTGAAGCTTTCTTT
CDR3aa: CASSMGGTNTEAFF

d_gene: TRBD2
j_gene: TRBJ2-7
v_gene: TRBV5-1
abundance: -
CDR3nt: TGCGCCAGCAGTCCCCCGGGGGGATCCGAGCAGTACTTC
CDR3aa: CASSPPGGSEQYF

d_gene: -
j_gene: TRBJ1-1
v_gene: TRBV5-6
abundance: -
CDR3nt: TGTGCCAGCAGCTATATGACGCGCGGCCCCATGGACACTGAAGCTTTCTTT
CDR3aa: CASSYMTRGPMDTEAFF

d_gene: -
j_gene: TRBJ2-7
v_gene: TRBV7-3
abundance: -
CDR3nt: TGTGCCAGCAGCCCCCCGAACTCCTACGAGCAGTACTTC
CDR3aa: CASSPPNSYEQYF

d_gene: TRBD2
j_gene: TRBJ2-1
v_gene: TRBV7-8
abundance: -
CDR3nt: TGTGCCAGCAGCTCGGGACTAGCGGGGCCGCTATCCTACAATGAGCAGTTCTTC
CDR3aa: CASSSGLAGPLSYNEQFF

d_gene: TRBD2
j_gene: TRBJ2-2
v_gene: TRBV7-6
abundance: -
CDR3nt: TGTGCCAGCAGCTTTTCACTAGCGGGAGGTCGGACCGGGGAGCTGTTTTTT
CDR3aa: CASSFSLAGGRTGELFF

d_gene: -
j_gene: TRBJ2-7
v_gene: TRBV7-9
abundance: -
CDR3nt: TGTGCCAGCAGCTTAGGGCTAGAATCCGAGCAGTACTTC
CDR3aa: CASSLGLESEQYF

d_gene: -
j_gene: TRBJ1-6
v_gene: TRBV6-5
abundance: -
CDR3nt: TGTGCCAGCAGTTACTCCCAGGGCCTGGATAATTCACCCCTCCACTTT
CDR3aa: CASSYSQGLDNSPLHF

d_gene: -
j_gene: TRBJ2-3
v_gene: TRBV2
abundance: -
CDR3nt: TGTGCCAGCAGCGGGTTTTTGCCTGAGGATACGCAGTATTTT
CDR3aa: CASSGFLPEDTQYF

d_gene: -
j_gene: TRBJ2-3
v_gene: TRBV6-5
abundance: -
CDR3nt: TGTGCCAGCAGTTCAAACACCGATACGCAGTATTTT
CDR3aa: CASSSNTDTQYF

d_gene: TRBD1
j_gene: TRBJ1-5
v_gene: TRBV10-3
abundance: -
CDR3nt: TGTGCCATCAGCCTAACAGGGGGCGCGGACAATCAGCCCCAGCATTTT
CDR3aa: CAISLTGGADNQPQHF

d_gene: TRBD2
j_gene: TRBJ2-5
v_gene: TRBV7-3
abundance: -
CDR3nt: TGTGCCAGCAGCGACCGGGGGGAAGAGACCCAGTACTTC
CDR3aa: CASSDRGEETQYF

d_gene: TRBD2
j_gene: TRBJ2-3
v_gene: TRBV27
abundance: -
CDR3nt: TGTGCCAGCAGAGAAGCGGGGGGCCGCACAGATACGCAGTATTTT
CDR3aa: CASREAGGRTDTQYF

d_gene: -
j_gene: TRBJ1-2
v_gene: TRBV2
abundance: -
CDR3nt: TGTGCCAGCAGCGGTTTGGGGGGCTATGGCTACACCTTC
CDR3aa: CASSGLGGYGYTF

d_gene: -
j_gene: TRBJ2-5
v_gene: TRBV5-1
abundance: -
CDR3nt: TGCGCCAGCAGGTTGCCGACCCAAGAGACCCAGTACTTC
CDR3aa: CASRLPTQETQYF

d_gene: -
j_gene: TRBJ2-3
v_gene: TRBV28
abundance: -
CDR3nt: TGTGCCAGCAGTTTAGTCAGTAGGGCAGATACGCAGTATTTT
CDR3aa: CASSLVSRADTQYF

d_gene: TRBD2
j_gene: TRBJ2-1
v_gene: TRBV5-1
abundance: once
CDR3nt: TGCGCCAGCAGCGCAGCGGGGGGGACCATTAACAATGAGCAGTTCTTC
CDR3aa: CASSAAGGTINNEQFF